Shown below are 27 T cell receptor beta chains from a single sample sequenced in a study of identical twins listed by TCRdb under 2016. Libraries were built with 5' RACE. Sequenced on an Illumina HiSeq 2000. Using fastp at Q25 and MiXCR, TCRdb reprocessed the public reads and kept productive beta chains. Each CDR3 protein appears once, grouped with its most common genes and DNA. This sample has about 570,000 distinct CDR3 sequences in its table, and around 9.6% of those were observed once. The ten top clones hold roughly 3.2% of the sample. These data also featured in a second study, about yellow fever vaccine responses in identical twins.

Sequenced input: PBMCs. The receptors shown here come from a woman younger than 35 in good health.

On this clonotype: This could be a read error, since a much larger clone is one nucleotide away. The genes are TRBV5-5 and TRBJ2-2; 9 nucleotides match TRBD2. V shed 1 base, J shed 2 bases, and the junction held 6 bases outside the gene matches. The CDR3 sequence is 17 residues long. The V gene's germline CDR1 is SGHKS and CDR2 YYEKEE (reference sequence). The CDR3 DNA reads TGTGCCAGCAGCTTGCGTCGACTAGCGGCTAACACCGGGGAGCTGTTTTTT. This encodes CASSLRRLAANTGELFF.

This chain uses TRBV6-1 with TRBJ1-6; a weak D match, TRBD1 (6 bases). The CDR3 has 14 amino acids. Germline loops: CDR1 MNHNS, CDR2 SASEGT. V gave up 4 bases and J gave up 8 bases, with 12 bases separating them. The CDR3 loop is CASSAGGGHSPLHF. As DNA, the CDR3 is TGTGCCAGCAGTGCGGGGGGCGGTCATTCACCCCTCCACTTT.

At least ten counts were recorded for this clonotype. The rearrangement joins TRBV29-1 to TRBJ2-7, with a tentative D call TRBD2 (5 bases). CDR3 length equals 10 residues. The ends were cut back, 4 bases at V and 7 bases at J, with 8 bases in the middle. Germline loops: CDR1 SQVTM, CDR2 ANQGSEA. The CDR3 spells CSVGADEQYF. CDR3 coding DNA: TGCAGCGTTGGAGCGGATGAGCAGTACTTC.

V is TRBV5-1 and J is TRBJ2-3, with a possible D match to TRBD2 (6 bases). Germline values: CDR1 SGHRS, CDR2 YFSETQ. Trimming cost V 5 bases and J 5 bases, with 18 bases left between them. This CDR3 contains 15 residues. CDR3 sequence reads: CASRSSGRVEDTQYF. CDR3 in DNA: TGCGCCAGCAGATCGAGCGGGCGAGTCGAAGATACGCAGTATTTT.

This clonotype was counted a few times. In DNA form, the CDR3 reads TGCGCCAGCAGCCTAAGACAGGGGGCGCAGGAAAAACTGTTTTTT. It translates to CASSLRQGAQEKLFF. This sequence joins TRBV5-1 and TRBJ1-4; 10 positions agree with TRBD1. Looked up from germline, CDR1 is SGHRS and CDR2 is YFSETQ. The J segment lost 8 bases and the V segment lost 4 bases, leaving 8 bases of the junction unmatched. This CDR3 contains 15 residues.

This clonotype showed up just a few times. The chain is built from TRBV20-1 and TRBJ1-6; weak D call: TRBD1 (5 bases). This CDR3 has 14 residues. Germline values: CDR1 DFQATT, CDR2 SNEGSKA (reference sequence). The V and J ends lost 3 bases and 9 bases respectively, with 15 bases between them. CDR3 sequence (DNA): TGCAGTGCTAGTAACCCCGGGGGTGGTTCACCCCTCCACTTT. It yields the protein CSASNPGGGSPLHF.

V usage is TRBV20-1 and J usage is TRBJ1-1, with D maybe TRBD1 (5 bases). Germline V gene sequence: CDR1 DFQATT, CDR2 SNEGSKA (reference sequence). The V and J ends lost 3 bases and 0 bases respectively, with 14 bases between them. The CDR3 sequence is 15 residues long. The CDR3 DNA reads TGCAGTGCTAGTCCGAGACAGAACTTGAACACTGAAGCTTTCTTT. As protein: CSASPRQNLNTEAFF.

This clonotype was observed at least ten times. This chain uses TRBV6-2 or TRBV6-3 with TRBJ2-7; D remains unclear. CDR3 size: 15 residues. The germline V gene has CDR1 MNHEY and CDR2 SVGEGT. Trimming cost V 2 bases and J 1 base, with 12 bases left between them. CDR3 sequence (DNA): TGTGCCAGCAGTTACCCGGGTGACGCATCCTACGAGCAGTACTTC. Its translation is CASSYPGDASYEQYF.

Only a few counts were recorded for this clonotype. The chain has TRBV12-3 or TRBV12-4 and TRBJ1-1, with unresolved D. CDR3 length: 10 amino acids. V was clipped by 4 bases and J by 7 bases, with 4 bases between them. For the CDR3, the DNA is TGTGCCAGCAGTTCCATTGAAGCTTTCTTT. Translation gives CASSSIEAFF.

This clonotype appeared many times. The rearrangement uses TRBV7-3 and TRBJ2-2; 9 nucleotides match TRBD2. Germline V lookup: CDR1 SGHTA, CDR2 FQGTGA. After removal of 5 bases from V and 10 bases from J, the junction contained 14 bases not matched to a gene. There are 16 residues in the CDR3. The CDR3 reads CASSPTGGGARSELFF. The CDR3 coding sequence is TGTGCCAGCAGCCCCACGGGCGGGGGGGCTAGATCGGAGCTGTTTTTT.

V usage is TRBV28 and J usage is TRBJ2-2; the D is unclear. Trimming left V 6 bases short and J 5 bases short, with 7 bases between. CDR3 length: 12 amino acids. The germline V gene encodes CDR1 MDHEN and CDR2 SYDVKM. CDR3 sequence: CASRQSTGELFF. Here the CDR3 DNA reads TGTGCCAGCAGACAGAGTACCGGGGAGCTGTTTTTT. Complete variable domain (other parts from reference TRBV28 and TRBJ2-2): DVKVTQSSRYLVKRTGEKVFLECVQDMDHENMFWYRQDPGLGLRLIYFSYDVKMKEKGDIPEGYSVSREKKERFSLILESASTNQTSMYLCASRQSTGELFFGEGSRLTVL.

The chain has TRBV3-1 and TRBJ2-1; 9 bases match TRBD2. The V and J ends lost 2 bases and 6 bases, in that order; junction bases with no gene match: 8. Germline V lookup: CDR1 LGHDT, CDR2 YNNKEL (reference sequence). The CDR3 extends over 16 amino acids. CDR3 sequence (DNA): TGTGCCAGCAGCCAACTACCAAGCGGGAGGCTCAATGAGCAGTTCTTC. Translation gives CASSQLPSGRLNEQFF.

This sequence joins TRBV25-1 and TRBJ2-7, with D perhaps matching TRBD1 (5 bases). V dropped 3 bases and J dropped 6 bases, with 24 bases sitting between them. Germline V CDR1 and CDR2: MGHDK, SYGVNS. The CDR3 length is 17 residues. The CDR3 loop is CASSDVSAGILSSEQYF. The CDR3 DNA reads TGTGCCAGCAGTGATGTAAGCGCAGGGATCCTCTCTAGCGAGCAGTACTTC.

About this clonotype itself: Mismatch with germline at one junction end may stem from a read error. This chain joins TRBV27 and TRBJ2-3; no firm D call. Germline CDR1 and CDR2: MNHEY and SMNVEV (reference sequence). CDR3 length equals 15 residues. The CDR3 here is CASSSNTYGTDTQYF. CDR3 in DNA: TGTGCCAGTAGTTCGAACACTTACGGCACAGATACGCAGTATTTT.

The V and J genes are TRBV28 and TRBJ2-3, with D perhaps matching TRBD2 (6 bases). The V end was cut by 6 bases, the J end by 0 bases, with 16 bases between. The germline gives CDR1 MDHEN, CDR2 SYDVKM. The CDR3 contains 16 residues. CDR3 nucleotides: TGTGCCAGCAGACTACCGACTAGTCGGAGCACAGATACGCAGTATTTT. Its translation is CASRLPTSRSTDTQYF.

This clonotype was recorded a few times. J is TRBJ2-3 and V is TRBV12-3 or TRBV12-4; D not certain. This CDR3 is built from 14 residues. V was clipped by 2 bases and J by 3 bases, with 9 bases between them. The CDR3 protein is CASSLSRETDTQYF. The CDR3 region has the DNA TGTGCCAGCAGTTTATCGCGCGAAACAGATACGCAGTATTTT.

This clonotype was counted between two and nine times. This rearrangement joins TRBV28 to TRBJ2-7; 9 bases match TRBD2. This CDR3 has 14 residues. CDR1 and CDR2 (germline): MDHEN, SYDVKM. The V and J ends lost 5 bases and 4 bases, in that order; junction bases with no gene match: 6. The CDR3 DNA reads TGTGCCAGCAGTCCTAGCGGGGTTCGTTACGAGCAGTACTTC. This codes for CASSPSGVRYEQYF.

V gene TRBV7-2 combines with J gene TRBJ2-1; possible D gene TRBD1, 5 bases. Trimming cost V 5 bases and J 0 bases, with 17 bases left between them. The CDR3 totals 17 residues. Germline values: CDR1 SGHTA, CDR2 FQGNSA. CDR3 nucleotides: TGTGCCAGCAGCCTACAGACAGATATGAGCTCCTACAATGAGCAGTTCTTC. Translating gives CASSLQTDMSSYNEQFF. The full variable domain, its missing parts supplied by reference TRBV7-2 and TRBJ2-1, is GAGVSQSPSNKVTEKGKDVELRCDPISGHTALYWYRQSLGQGLEFLIYFQGNSAPDKSGLPSDRFSAERTGGSVSTLTIQRTQQEDSAVYLCASSLQTDMSSYNEQFFGPGTRLTVL.

In this sample, this clonotype turned up a few times. Germline is not matched at one junction end, which may reflect a read error. V gene TRBV10-3 combines with J gene TRBJ2-7; D gene uncertain. CDR1 and CDR2 from the germline V gene are ENHRY and SYGVKD. This CDR3 is 13 amino acids long. The CDR3 bases are TGTGCCATCAGTCCCCCTTCCTCCTCCGAGCAGTACTTC. The encoded protein is CAISPPSSSEQYF.

This clonotype turned up a few times. V gene TRBV6-5 combines with J gene TRBJ2-7; 9 bases match TRBD1. The CDR3 spans 15 residues. Germline V gives CDR1 MNHEY, CDR2 SVGAGI. Trimming removed 2 bases from V and 2 bases from J; junction bases left unmatched: 4. For the CDR3, the DNA is TGTGCCAGCAGTTACCAGGACAGGGGAACCTACGAGCAGTACTTC. It is translated as CASSYQDRGTYEQYF.

Turning to this clonotype: A clone one base away is much larger, so this may be a read error. V is TRBV7-2 and J is TRBJ2-1, with 8 positions matching TRBD1. Germline V gene sequence: CDR1 SGHTA, CDR2 FQGNSA. This CDR3 is built from 15 residues. The V segment lost 8 bases and the J segment 9 bases; nucleotides outside the gene matches: 15. CDR3: CASAPRQGWGSEQFF. CDR3 nucleotide sequence: TGTGCCAGCGCCCCCAGACAGGGGTGGGGCAGTGAGCAGTTCTTC.

This rearrangement joins TRBV7-9 to TRBJ1-3; D is perhaps TRBD1 (5 bases). With 5 bases removed from V and 0 bases from J, the gap between germline ends came to 11 bases. CDR3 length: 15 residues. The germline CDR1 and CDR2 sequences are SEHNR and FQNEAQ (reference sequence). DNA for the CDR3: TGTGCCAGCAGCGAAAGGGGCCTCTCTGGAAACACCATATATTTT. This encodes CASSERGLSGNTIYF.

This clonotype is a singleton in its sample. The chain employs TRBV6-5 and TRBJ1-2; 9 bases match TRBD1. The CDR3 has 16 amino acids. J was trimmed by 7 bases and V by 0 bases; bases with no gene match: 9. The germline CDR1 and CDR2 sequences are MNHEY and SVGAGI. The CDR3 DNA sequence: TGTGCCAGCAGTTACTCAGGGGGGACAGGGTTAAGTGGCTACACCTTC. Residues: CASSYSGGTGLSGYTF.

This clonotype appeared many times. The junction and the germline gene differ at one end; a read error may be behind it. The chain has TRBV12-3 or TRBV12-4 and TRBJ2-5, with D tentatively TRBD2 (6 bases). The CDR3 is made up of 14 amino acids. CDR3 coding DNA: TGTGCCAGCAGTTTAAGGCGGGACCCAACCCCTCAGAACTTC. Residues: CASSLRRDPTPQNF.

V usage is TRBV5-1 and J usage is TRBJ2-1; the match to TRBD1 covers 7 bases. Germline CDR1 is SGHRS and CDR2 is YFSETQ. CDR3 length equals 17 residues. J lost 0 bases, V lost 4 bases, and 10 bases had no gene match. CDR3 in amino acids: CASSPRRWDSSYNEQFF. The CDR3 DNA follows: TGCGCCAGCAGCCCTCGGCGGTGGGACAGCTCCTACAATGAGCAGTTCTTC.

This clonotype has a count of ten or more. The chain is built from TRBV4-3 and TRBJ2-1; 7 nucleotides agree with TRBD2. This CDR3 comprises 15 residues. The V gene's germline CDR1 is LGHNA and CDR2 YSLEER. V shed 0 bases and J 4 bases; nucleotides not matched to a gene: 3. The CDR3 nucleotides are TGCGCCAGCAGCCAAGAACCTAGCGGTTACAATGAGCAGTTCTTC. Residues: CASSQEPSGYNEQFF.

This clonotype showed up just a few times. The V call is TRBV5-6, the J call TRBJ1-5; 8 bases are a match to TRBD1. The CDR3 totals 17 residues. Germline V CDR1 and CDR2: SGHDT, YYEEEE. The J segment lost 2 bases and the V segment lost 1 base, leaving 8 bases of the junction unmatched. The CDR3 spells CASSLFAGGVGNQPQHF. DNA of the CDR3: TGTGCCAGCAGCTTGTTCGCAGGGGGCGTTGGCAATCAGCCCCAGCATTTT.